This T cell receptor beta chain was obtained from a study of cytomegalovirus exposure and HLA in healthy donors. Study results and caveats: Later on, analysis showed that most CMV-associated TCR beta chains appeared to be HLA-restricted. Later analysis placed DRB1 highest and HLA-C lowest in TCR association rates, which differed by HLA locus. In a later analysis, TCR beta V- and J-gene trimming showed a link to a missense DCLRE1C variant.

The study ran its PCR with 60 Vbeta and 13 Jbeta primers. Sequencing was performed with immunoSEQ multiplex PCR; in TCRdb, only in-frame clones are kept and a portion is missing. This table holds a few hundred thousand clones, 83% found once. The CDR3 loop spans 16 amino acids. The V and J ends lost 1 base and 5 bases, in that order; junction bases with no gene match: 9. Per the germline V gene, CDR1 is LNHDA and CDR2 is SQIVND (reference sequence). As to this clone: Antigen: not known.

Sequencing was carried out using PBMCs. The sequence was obtained from a girl aged 10 to 17 in good health and CMV-seronegative. The chain combines TRBV19 with TRBJ1-1; 8 bases align to TRBD1. CDR3 sequence (DNA): TGTGCCAGTAGTATAGGCCTTGGCAGGGGGCAAACTGAAGCTTTCTTT. Amino acid sequence: CASSIGLGRGQTEAFF.